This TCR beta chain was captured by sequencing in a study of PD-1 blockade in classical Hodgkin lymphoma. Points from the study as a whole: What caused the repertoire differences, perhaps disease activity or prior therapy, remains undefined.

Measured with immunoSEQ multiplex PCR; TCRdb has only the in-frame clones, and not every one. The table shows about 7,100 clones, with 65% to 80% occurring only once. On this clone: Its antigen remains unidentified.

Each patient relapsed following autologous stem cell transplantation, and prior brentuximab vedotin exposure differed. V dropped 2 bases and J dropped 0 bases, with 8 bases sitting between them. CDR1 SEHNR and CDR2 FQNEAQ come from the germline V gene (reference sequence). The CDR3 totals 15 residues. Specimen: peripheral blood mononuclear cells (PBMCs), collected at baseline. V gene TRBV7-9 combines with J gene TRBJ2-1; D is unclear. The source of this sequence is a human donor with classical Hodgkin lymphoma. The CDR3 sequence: CASSLSESSYNEQFF. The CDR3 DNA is TGTGCCAGCAGCTTAAGTGAAAGCTCCTACAATGAGCAGTTCTTC.